This section outlines one T cell receptor beta chain sequence together with its context. Data came from immunoSEQ multiplex PCR; TCRdb stores just in-frame clones and leaves some out. Here the sample spans some 80,000 clones, 90% being singletons. This sample stems from a study of blood T cell repertoires in COVID-19. Sequencing was done on a sample of peripheral blood. The receptor was isolated from a human donor in a cohort sampled during active COVID-19.

DNA for the CDR3: TGCGCCAGCAGTGAGTCGCTGGACAGAATGAACACCGGGGAGCTGTTTTTT. Amino acid sequence: CASSESLDRMNTGELFF. This chain connects TRBV10-1 to TRBJ2-2; D possibly corresponds to TRBD1 (6 bases). The CDR3 covers 17 residues. CDR1 and CDR2 (germline): WNHNN, SYGVQD (reference sequence). Trimming removed 0 bases from V and 1 base from J, with 12 bases in between.